The 2 T cell receptor beta chains in this list originate from one sample, sequenced in a study of Tregs in tolerant kidney transplant recipients. Mixed chimerism was transient after nonmyeloablative marrow transplants from related graft donors. The table came from immunoSEQ multiplex PCR; TCRdb's copy has only in-frame clones and leaves some out. Among about 64,000 clones listed, around 87% were seen once. Sequencing used CD4+ T cells from blood (PBMCs), obtained 6 months after the transplant. The source of these receptors is a human patient who received a combined kidney and bone marrow transplant. Part of the T cell pool may stem from the graft donor.

The chain recombines TRBV7-5 with TRBJ1-2; TRBD1 was called by the table and not checked on the DNA. TRBV7-5 is noted as a pseudogene. The CDR3 consists of 16 residues. CDR3 sequence (DNA): TGTGTCAGAAGCTCAAGTGCGGACAGCCTTAACTATGGCTACACCTTC. Its translation: CVRSSSADSLNYGYTF.

A few counts support this clone. The chain has TRBV10-3 and TRBJ1-1, with 10 bases matching TRBD1. This CDR3 spans 17 amino acids. The trim removed 3 bases at V and 0 bases at J, leaving 7 bases unmatched. Germline V gene data show CDR1 as ENHRY and CDR2 as SYGVKD. The CDR3 here is CAISEGGTGVMNTEAFF. Here the CDR3 DNA reads TGTGCCATCAGTGAAGGTGGGACAGGGGTTATGAACACTGAAGCTTTCTTT.